A single sample is the source of the 12 T cell receptor beta chains below, sequenced in a study of OX40 agonist ivuxolimab in advanced cancers. Only in-frame clones appear in the TCRdb table, and some are missing; sequencing was by immunoSEQ multiplex PCR. Of about 12,000 clones detected, about 69% appear once; the ten largest clones hold approximately 26%. The sequences come from CD4+ or CD8+ T cells sorted from blood, collected in a trial of the OX40 agonist ivuxolimab. These receptors all stem from an adult with an advanced solid tumor such as melanoma, head and neck, liver or kidney cancer.

The gene calls are TRBV5-1 and TRBJ2-7; D is ambiguous. The CDR3 is made up of 13 amino acids. V shed 2 bases and J shed 1 base, with 7 bases lying between them. In germline, CDR1 is SGHRS, CDR2 YFSETQ. The CDR3 here is CASSLTPSYEQYF. CDR3 DNA sequence: TGCGCCAGCAGCTTAACTCCTTCCTACGAGCAGTACTTC.

The rearrangement links TRBV29-1 to TRBJ2-7; possible D gene TRBD2, 5 bases. This CDR3 region has 13 residues. V was pared by 6 bases and J by 5 bases, with 17 bases between. Germline V gene lookup returns CDR1 SQVTM and CDR2 ANQGSEA. The CDR3 sequence: CSVGGQASNEQYF. Written as DNA, the CDR3 is TGCAGCGTGGGTGGGCAGGCTAGCAACGAGCAGTACTTC.

This chain joins TRBV4-1 and TRBJ2-3; D unclear. The V gene lost 1 base and the J gene lost 2 bases, with 10 bases spanning the gap. The length of the CDR3 is 15 residues. Germline V gene lookup returns CDR1 MGHRA and CDR2 YSYEKL. In nucleotides, the CDR3 is TGCGCCAGCAGCCAAGTGAGGTCGCCCACAGATACGCAGTATTTT. It translates to CASSQVRSPTDTQYF.

The chain links TRBV5-5 to TRBJ2-2; 12 nucleotides match TRBD2. V lost 1 base and J lost 5; bases outside the gene matches: 6. The CDR3 consists of 17 residues. Germline V gives CDR1 SGHKS, CDR2 YYEKEE (reference sequence). CDR3 residues: CASSLRLAGVGTGELFF. Written as DNA, the CDR3 is TGTGCCAGCAGCTTGCGACTAGCGGGAGTGGGAACCGGGGAGCTGTTTTTT.

The chain couples TRBV30 to TRBJ2-7; perhaps TRBD1 as D (7 bases). The CDR3 spans 14 residues. Deletions cut 0 bases from V and 5 bases from J, with 14 bases between. Per the germline V gene, CDR1 is GTSNPN and CDR2 is SVGIG (reference sequence). Written as DNA, the CDR3 is TGTGCCTGGAGTGTAAATGGAGGGGGCGACGAGCAGTACTTC. This sequence encodes CAWSVNGGGDEQYF. The variable domain in full, with the rest retrieved from reference TRBV30 and TRBJ2-7, is SQTIHQWPATLVQPVGSPLSLECTVEGTSNPNLYWYRQAAGRGLQLLFYSVGIGQISSEVPQNLSASRPQDRQFILSSKKLLLSDSGFYLCAWSVNGGGDEQYFGPGTRLTVT.

This chain uses TRBV5-1 with TRBJ2-7; D is perhaps TRBD1 (6 bases). V lost 4 bases, J lost 3 bases, and 14 bases lay in between. The CDR3 has 14 amino acids. The germline CDR1 and CDR2 sequences are SGHRS and YFSETQ. This CDR3 reads CASSVSGTLYEQYF. The CDR3 DNA follows: TGCGCCAGCAGCGTCTCCGGGACACTCTACGAGCAGTACTTC. Based on the CDR3 plus reference TRBV5-1 and TRBJ2-7, the full variable domain is KAGVTQTPRYLIKTRGQQVTLSCSPISGHRSVSWYQQTPGQGLQFLFEYFSETQRNKGNFPGRFSGRQFSNSRSEMNVSTLELGDSALYLCASSVSGTLYEQYFGPGTRLTVT.

The gene calls are TRBV28 and TRBJ2-2, with D perhaps TRBD2 (6 bases). The CDR3 consists of 16 residues. Germline V gene lookup returns CDR1 MDHEN and CDR2 SYDVKM. V lost 5 bases to trimming and J lost 4 bases, with 17 bases between them. The CDR3 is CASSPELALGTGELFF. DNA for the CDR3: TGTGCCAGCAGTCCCGAACTAGCCCTGGGCACCGGGGAGCTGTTTTTT.

The chain employs TRBV7-9 and TRBJ2-2; no firm D call. This CDR3 is built from 13 residues. Trimming shortened V by 1 base and J by 5 bases, and 5 bases separated the two germline ends. The germline CDR1 and CDR2 sequences are SEHNR and FQNEAQ (reference sequence). CDR3 protein: CASSLDGTGELFF. In DNA, the CDR3 is TGTGCCAGCAGCTTAGATGGTACCGGGGAGCTGTTTTTT.

V gene TRBV6-5 combines with J gene TRBJ2-3, with D tentatively TRBD2 (5 bases). Trimming took off 2 bases at V and 4 bases at J, with 10 bases between the two ends. Germline-derived CDR1 and CDR2 are MNHEY and SVGAGI. CDR3 length: 14 residues. The CDR3 DNA reads TGTGCCAGCAGTTACGTTCGGGGTGCAGATACGCAGTATTTT. Protein: CASSYVRGADTQYF.

The J gene is TRBJ2-2, the V gene TRBV27; D is unresolved. Germline CDR1 is MNHEY and CDR2 is SMNVEV (reference sequence). This CDR3 is built from 14 residues. V was clipped by 5 bases and J by 3 bases, with 10 bases between them. The CDR3 sequence: CASSHLFDTGELFF. CDR3 nucleotide sequence: TGTGCCAGCAGTCACCTATTTGACACCGGGGAGCTGTTTTTT.

The chain links TRBV4-2 to TRBJ1-6; a possible D gene is TRBD1 (6 bases). Germline lookup yields CDR1 LGHNA and CDR2 YNFKEQ. Trimming cost V 3 bases and J 9 bases, with 9 bases left between them. The CDR3 is 13 residues long. The CDR3, as DNA: TGTGCCAGCAGCCAGGGGGCCGGTTCACCCCTCCACTTT. Translation gives CASSQGAGSPLHF.

The rearrangement links TRBV29-1 to TRBJ2-7; D possibly corresponds to TRBD1 (5 bases). Trimming pared 5 bases from V and 0 bases from J, leaving 17 bases between. Germline loops: CDR1 SQVTM, CDR2 ANQGSEA. CDR3 length: 15 residues. CDR3 residues: CSVRGFAGSSYEQYF. CDR3 coding DNA: TGCAGCGTTAGGGGTTTCGCAGGGTCCTCCTACGAGCAGTACTTC.